Given below is one T cell receptor (beta chain) in context. Germline lookup yields CDR1 SGHDT and CDR2 YYEEEE. With 1 base removed from V and 0 bases from J, the gap between germline ends came to 14 bases. The CDR3 extends over 17 amino acids. The data belong to a study of blood T cell repertoires in COVID-19. Study details: COVID-19 samples collected from the United States, Italy and Spain covered acute and convalescent phases. The analysed material was cDNA or gDNA that came from T cells, B-cell-depleted T cells, or PBMCs.

Original analysis: Estimation of nucleated cell counts was performed using reference gene primer amplification. Assay: immunoSEQ multiplex PCR; the TCRdb copy retains only in-frame clones and omits some. The DNA was the basis for D and trimming; V, J and clone size are from that table. The sample carries roughly 200,000 clones, around 84% recorded once. The chain couples TRBV5-6 to TRBJ1-3, with no clear D. Material for sequencing was peripheral blood. The sequence was obtained from a human donor in a cohort sampled during active COVID-19. The DNA for the CDR3 is TGTGCCAGCAGCTTGTATACAGACCTGAGCTCTGGAAACACCATATATTTT. Translating gives CASSLYTDLSSGNTIYF.